This TCR beta chain was identified in a study of OX40 agonist ivuxolimab in advanced cancers. As for the study in general: Patients enrolled in dose escalation were diagnosed with hepatocellular carcinoma, melanoma, renal cell or head and neck cancer. Antecedent anti-PD-1, anti-PD-L1 or anti-CTLA-4 therapy was permissible, with under 50% having received some.

This CDR3 comprises 16 residues. Trimming stripped 4 bases from V and 4 bases from J, with 18 bases between. The sampling schedule covered blood at baseline, cycle 4 day 1, and cycle 7 day 1. The data were produced by immunoSEQ multiplex PCR, yet TCRdb's version contains in-frame clones alone and is incomplete. The sample yields some 57,000 clones, roughly nine tenths seen once. Material: CD4+ or CD8+ T cells sorted from blood, obtained in a trial of the OX40 agonist ivuxolimab. V usage is TRBV23-1 and J usage is TRBJ2-3; maybe TRBD1 (5 bases). TRBV23-1 carries the ORF label, with uncertain function. The clonotype originates from an adult with an advanced solid tumor such as melanoma, head and neck, liver or kidney cancer. For the CDR3, the DNA is TGCGCCAGCAGTCTGTCCAGGGCATCTCCCCCAGATACGCAGTATTTT. Translated: CASSLSRASPPDTQYF.